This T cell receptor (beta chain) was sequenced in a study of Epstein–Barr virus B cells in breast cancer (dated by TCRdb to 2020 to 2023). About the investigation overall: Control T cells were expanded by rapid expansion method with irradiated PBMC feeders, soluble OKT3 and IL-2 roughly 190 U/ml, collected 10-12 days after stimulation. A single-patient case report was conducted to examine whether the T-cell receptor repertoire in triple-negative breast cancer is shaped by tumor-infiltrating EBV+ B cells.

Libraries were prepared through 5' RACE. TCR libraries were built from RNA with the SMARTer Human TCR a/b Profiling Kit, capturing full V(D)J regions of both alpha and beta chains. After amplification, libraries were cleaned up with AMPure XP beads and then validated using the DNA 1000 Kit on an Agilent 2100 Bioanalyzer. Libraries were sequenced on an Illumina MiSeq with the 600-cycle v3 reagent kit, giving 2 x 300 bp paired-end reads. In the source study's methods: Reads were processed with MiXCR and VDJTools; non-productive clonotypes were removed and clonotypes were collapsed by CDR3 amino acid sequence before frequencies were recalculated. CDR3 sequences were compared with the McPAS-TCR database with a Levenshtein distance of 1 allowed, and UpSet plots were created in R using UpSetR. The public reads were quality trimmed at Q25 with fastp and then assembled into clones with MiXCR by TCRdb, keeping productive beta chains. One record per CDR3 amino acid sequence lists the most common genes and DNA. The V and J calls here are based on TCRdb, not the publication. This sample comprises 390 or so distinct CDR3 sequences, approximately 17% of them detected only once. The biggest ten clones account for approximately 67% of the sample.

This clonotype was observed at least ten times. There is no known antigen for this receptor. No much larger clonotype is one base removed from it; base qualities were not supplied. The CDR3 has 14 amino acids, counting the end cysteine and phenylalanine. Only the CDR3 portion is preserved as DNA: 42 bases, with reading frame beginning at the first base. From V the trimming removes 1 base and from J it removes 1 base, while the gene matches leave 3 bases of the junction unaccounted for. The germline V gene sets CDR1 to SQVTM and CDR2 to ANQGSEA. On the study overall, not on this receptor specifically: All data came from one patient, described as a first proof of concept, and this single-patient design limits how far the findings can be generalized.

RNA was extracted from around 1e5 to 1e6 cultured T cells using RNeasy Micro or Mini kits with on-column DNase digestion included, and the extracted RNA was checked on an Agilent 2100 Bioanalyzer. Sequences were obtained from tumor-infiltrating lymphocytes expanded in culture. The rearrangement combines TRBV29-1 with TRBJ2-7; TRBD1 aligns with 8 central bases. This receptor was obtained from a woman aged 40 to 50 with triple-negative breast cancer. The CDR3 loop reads CSVEVGQVSYEQYF. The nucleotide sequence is TGCAGCGTTGAAGTGGGACAGGTATCCTACGAGCAGTACTTC.